This T cell receptor (beta chain) is from a study of PD-L1 blockade in urothelial cancer. Study at large: Individuals in the cohort had been given 0 to 3 earlier chemotherapy regimens. T cell content in blood samples showed a median of about 140,000.

The CDR3 has 16 residues. Germline CDR1 MDHEN, CDR2 SYDVKM. Losses at the gene ends were 4 bases for V and 4 bases for J; bases not matched to a gene: 13. TCRdb's table, derived via immunoSEQ multiplex PCR, lists solely in-frame clones and lacks some. The sample includes about 110,000 clones, approximately 85% of them seen just once. Pretreatment and on-treatment blood mononuclear cell samples were taken, totaling between 1 and 8 time points per patient. The source of this sequence is a man in his fifties or sixties with urothelial cancer. The specimen was PBMCs, collected around atezolizumab (anti-PD-L1) treatment. The V and J genes are TRBV28 and TRBJ2-7, with 7 bases aligning to TRBD1. The CDR3 reads CASSSRGQGSSYEQYF. The CDR3 nucleotides are TGTGCCAGCAGTTCAAGGGGGCAGGGTAGTAGTTACGAGCAGTACTTC.